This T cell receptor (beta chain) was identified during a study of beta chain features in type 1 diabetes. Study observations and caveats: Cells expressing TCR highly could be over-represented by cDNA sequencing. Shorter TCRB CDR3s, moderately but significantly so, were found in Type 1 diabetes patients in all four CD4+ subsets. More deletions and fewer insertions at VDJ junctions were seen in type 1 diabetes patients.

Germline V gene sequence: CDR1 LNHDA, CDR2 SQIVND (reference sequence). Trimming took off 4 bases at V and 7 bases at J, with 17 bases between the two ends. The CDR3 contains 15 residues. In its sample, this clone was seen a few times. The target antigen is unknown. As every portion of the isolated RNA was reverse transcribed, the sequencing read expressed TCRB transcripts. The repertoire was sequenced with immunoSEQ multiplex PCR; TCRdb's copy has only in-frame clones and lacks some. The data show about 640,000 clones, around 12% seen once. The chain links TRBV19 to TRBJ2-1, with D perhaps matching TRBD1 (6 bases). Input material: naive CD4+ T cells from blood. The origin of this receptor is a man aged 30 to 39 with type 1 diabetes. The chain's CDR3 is CASSNNRVGMNEQFF. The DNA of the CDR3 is TGTGCCAGTAGTAACAACAGGGTAGGGATGAATGAGCAGTTCTTC.